The rows below give T cell receptor beta chains drawn from one sample of a study of regulatory T cells in long-lasting Graves disease. TCRdb itself ran the multiplex PCR reads through MiXCR, one entry per CDR3 protein. The sample lists around 400,000 distinct CDR3 sequences, 15% to 17% occurring once. The specimen was peripheral blood mononuclear cells (PBMCs), collected at new diagnosis, from a patient treated with antithyroid drugs. These receptor sequences come from a female donor with Graves disease. Each CDR3 is given with its conserved first and last residue. The D gene is left open where the match is weak. Clone sizes are given selectively: once, few, many, or a class where the clone is expanded.

V	J	D	size	DNA	CDR3
TRBV24-1	TRBJ2-2	NA	many	TGTGCCACCAGTGATTTGAGTAGGGTTCGGCTCACCGGGGAGCTGTTTTTT	CATSDLSRVRLTGELFF
TRBV6-2/TRBV6-3	TRBJ2-3	NA	many	TGTGCCAGCAGTGAGGTGGGCACACCCACAGATACGCAGTATTTT	CASSEVGTPTDTQYF
TRBV4-1	TRBJ1-1	NA	few	TGCGCCAGCAGCCAAGGGACAGCCATGAACACTGAAGCTTTCTTT	CASSQGTAMNTEAFF
TRBV18	TRBJ2-1	TRBD2	many	TGTGCCAGCTCACCACCGGGACTAGTTAACAATGAGCAGTTCTTC	CASSPPGLVNNEQFF
TRBV5-4	TRBJ1-6	NA	few	TGTGCCAGCAGCTTGGTGGCGGGATCACCCCTCCACTTT	CASSLVAGSPLHF
TRBV7-2	TRBJ1-4	NA	many	TGTGCCAGCAGCTTGTTGGGAGACGAAAAACTGTTTTTT	CASSLLGDEKLFF
TRBV7-9	TRBJ2-4	NA	many	TGTGCCAGCAGCTTAGTTGGGGTAGCCAAAAACATTCAGTACTTC	CASSLVGVAKNIQYF
TRBV4-1	TRBJ2-1	NA	NA	TGCGCCAGCAGCCATTACTTGGCGGGCCCTAATGAGCAGTTCTTC	CASSHYLAGPNEQFF
TRBV5-5	TRBJ2-5	NA	NA	TGTGCCAGCAGCTTAAACCGGGACCAAGAGACCCAGTACTTC	CASSLNRDQETQYF
TRBV7-8	TRBJ1-5	NA	many	TGTGCCAGCAGCTTAGTGGATTCTAGCAATCAGCCCCAGCATTTT	CASSLVDSSNQPQHF
TRBV7-9	TRBJ1-2	TRBD1	NA	TGTGCCAGCAGCACTGGGACAGGGGGTCTCTATGGCTGCACCTTC	CASSTGTGGLYGCTF
TRBV29-1	TRBJ2-7	NA	many	TGCAGCGTTGAGGTTGCGGACGAGCAGTACTTC	CSVEVADEQYF
TRBV20-1	TRBJ2-1	TRBD1	NA	TGCAGTGCTCCCTGGGACAGTCGCTCCTACAATGAGCAGTTCTTC	CSAPWDSRSYNEQFF
TRBV7-2	TRBJ1-2	TRBD1	many	TGTGCCAGCAGCCGTTCAGGACAGGAGCACTATGGCTACACCTTC	CASSRSGQEHYGYTF
TRBV5-1	TRBJ1-5	NA	many	TGCGCCAGCAGCTTGGGCCCGGGGTACAATCAGCCCCAGCATTTT	CASSLGPGYNQPQHF
TRBV7-3	TRBJ2-7	NA	many	TGTGCCAGCAGCCCCAATAGCGGCGGCGAGCAGTACTTC	CASSPNSGGEQYF
TRBV2	TRBJ2-1	TRBD1	NA	TGTGCCAGCAGACAGGACAGGGGGGGTGTCCATGAGCAGTTCTTC	CASRQDRGGVHEQFF
TRBV7-9	TRBJ2-2	NA	NA	TGTGCCAGCAGCTTATCCCACTCGACCGGGGAGCTGTTTTTT	CASSLSHSTGELFF
TRBV20-1	TRBJ1-4	NA	NA	TGCAGTGCTCTACAGGGTAATAATGAAAAACTGTTTTTT	CSALQGNNEKLFF
TRBV7-3	TRBJ1-3	NA	NA	TGTGCCAGCAGTCCGGGTGGGGACACCATATATTTT	CASSPGGDTIYF